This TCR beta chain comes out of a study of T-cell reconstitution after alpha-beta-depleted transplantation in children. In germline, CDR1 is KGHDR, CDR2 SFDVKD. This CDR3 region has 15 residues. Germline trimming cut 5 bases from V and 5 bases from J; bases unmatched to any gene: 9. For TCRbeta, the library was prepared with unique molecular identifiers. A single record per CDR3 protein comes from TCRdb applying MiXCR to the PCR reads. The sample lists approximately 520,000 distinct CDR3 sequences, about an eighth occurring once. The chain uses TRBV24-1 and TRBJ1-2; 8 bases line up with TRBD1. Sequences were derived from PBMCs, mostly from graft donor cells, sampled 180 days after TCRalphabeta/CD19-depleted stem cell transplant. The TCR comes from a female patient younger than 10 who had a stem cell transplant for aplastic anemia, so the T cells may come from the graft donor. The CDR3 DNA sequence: TGTGCCACCAGTGGATGGACAGGGTGGCGGTATGGCTACACCTTC. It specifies CATSGWTGWRYGYTF.